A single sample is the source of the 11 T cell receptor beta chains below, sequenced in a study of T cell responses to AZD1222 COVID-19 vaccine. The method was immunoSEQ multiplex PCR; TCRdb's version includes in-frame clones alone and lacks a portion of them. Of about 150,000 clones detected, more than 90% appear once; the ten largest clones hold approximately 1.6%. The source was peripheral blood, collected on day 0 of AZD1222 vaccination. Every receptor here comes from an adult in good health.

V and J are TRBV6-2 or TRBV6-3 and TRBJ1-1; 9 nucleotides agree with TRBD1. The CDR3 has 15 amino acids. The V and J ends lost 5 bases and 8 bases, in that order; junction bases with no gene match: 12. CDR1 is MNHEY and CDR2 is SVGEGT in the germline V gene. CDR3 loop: CASSRGLRQGVEAFF. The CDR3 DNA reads TGTGCCAGCAGTCGGGGCCTAAGACAGGGGGTGGAAGCTTTCTTT.

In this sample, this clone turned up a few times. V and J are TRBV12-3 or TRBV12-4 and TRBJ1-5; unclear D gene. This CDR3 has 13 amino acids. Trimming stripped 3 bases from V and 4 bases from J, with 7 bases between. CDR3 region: CASSFWENQPQHF. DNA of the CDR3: TGTGCCAGCAGTTTCTGGGAGAATCAGCCCCAGCATTTT.

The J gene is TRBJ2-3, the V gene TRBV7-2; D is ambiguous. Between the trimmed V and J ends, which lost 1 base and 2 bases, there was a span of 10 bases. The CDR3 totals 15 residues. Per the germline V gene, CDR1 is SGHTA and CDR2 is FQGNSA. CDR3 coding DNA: TGTGCCAGCAGCTTAGAAGGGTTTGACACAGATACGCAGTATTTT. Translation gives CASSLEGFDTDTQYF.

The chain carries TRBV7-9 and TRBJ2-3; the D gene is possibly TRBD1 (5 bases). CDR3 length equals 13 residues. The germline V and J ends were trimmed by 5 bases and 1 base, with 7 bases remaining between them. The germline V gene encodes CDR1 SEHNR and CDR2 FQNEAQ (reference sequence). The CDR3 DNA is TGTGCCAGCAGCCCCAGGGGCACAGATACGCAGTATTTT. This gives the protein CASSPRGTDTQYF. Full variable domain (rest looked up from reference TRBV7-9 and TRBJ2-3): DTGVSQNPRHKITKRGQNVTFRCDPISEHNRLYWYRQTLGQGPEFLTYFQNEAQLEKSRLLSDRFSAERPKGSFSTLEIQRTEQGDSAMYLCASSPRGTDTQYFGPGTRLTVL.

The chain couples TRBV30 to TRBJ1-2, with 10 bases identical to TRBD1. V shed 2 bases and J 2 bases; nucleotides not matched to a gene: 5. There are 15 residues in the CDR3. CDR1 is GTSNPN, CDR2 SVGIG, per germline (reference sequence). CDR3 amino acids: CAWSRGQGFNYGYTF. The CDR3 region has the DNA TGTGCCTGGAGTAGGGGACAGGGGTTCAACTATGGCTACACCTTC. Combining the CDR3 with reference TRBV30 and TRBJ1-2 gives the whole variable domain SQTIHQWPATLVQPVGSPLSLECTVEGTSNPNLYWYRQAAGRGLQLLFYSVGIGQISSEVPQNLSASRPQDRQFILSSKKLLLSDSGFYLCAWSRGQGFNYGYTFGSGTRLTVV.

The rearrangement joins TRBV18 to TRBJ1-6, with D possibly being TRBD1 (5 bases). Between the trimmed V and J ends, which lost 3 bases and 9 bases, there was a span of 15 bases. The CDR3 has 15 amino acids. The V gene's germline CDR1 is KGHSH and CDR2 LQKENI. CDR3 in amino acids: CASSPSGTTGSPLHF. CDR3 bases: TGTGCCAGCTCACCCTCCGGGACTACCGGTTCACCCCTCCACTTT.

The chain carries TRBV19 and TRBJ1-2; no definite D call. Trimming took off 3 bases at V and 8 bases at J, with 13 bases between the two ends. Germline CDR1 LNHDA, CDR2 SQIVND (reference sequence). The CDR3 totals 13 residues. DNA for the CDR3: TGTGCCAGTAGTATCGGGCAGGTCCGAGGCTACACCTTC. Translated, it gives CASSIGQVRGYTF. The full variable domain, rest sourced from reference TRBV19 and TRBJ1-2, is DGGITQSPKYLFRKEGQNVTLSCEQNLNHDAMYWYRQDPGQGLRLIYYSQIVNDFQKGDIAEGYSVSREKKESFPLTVTSAQKNPTAFYLCASSIGQVRGYTFGSGTRLTVV.

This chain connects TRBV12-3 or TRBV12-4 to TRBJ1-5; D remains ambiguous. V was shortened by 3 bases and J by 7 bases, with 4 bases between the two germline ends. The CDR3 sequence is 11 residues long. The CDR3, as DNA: TGTGCCAGCAGTTTTCCACAGCCCCAGCATTTT. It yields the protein CASSFPQPQHF.

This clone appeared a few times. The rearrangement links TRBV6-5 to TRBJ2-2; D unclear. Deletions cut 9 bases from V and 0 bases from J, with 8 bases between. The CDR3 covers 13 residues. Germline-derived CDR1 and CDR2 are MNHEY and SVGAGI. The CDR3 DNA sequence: TGTGCCAGTAATTCGGCGAACACCGGGGAGCTGTTTTTT. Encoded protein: CASNSANTGELFF.

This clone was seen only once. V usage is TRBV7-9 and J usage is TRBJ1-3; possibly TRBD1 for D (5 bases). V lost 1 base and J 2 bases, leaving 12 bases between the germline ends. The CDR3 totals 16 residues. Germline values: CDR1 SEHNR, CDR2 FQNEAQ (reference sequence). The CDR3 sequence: CASSLDVGVAGNTIYF. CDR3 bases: TGTGCCAGCAGCTTAGATGTAGGGGTCGCTGGAAACACCATATATTTT.

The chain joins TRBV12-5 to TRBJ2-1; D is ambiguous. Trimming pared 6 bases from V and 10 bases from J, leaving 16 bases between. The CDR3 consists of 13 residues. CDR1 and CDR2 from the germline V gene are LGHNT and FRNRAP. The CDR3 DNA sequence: TGTGCTAGTGGGTCCCCTCCCCGTAGGGAGCAGTTCTTC. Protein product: CASGSPPRREQFF.